The 15 T cell receptor beta chains presented below share a single source sample, sequenced in a study of immune evolution from preneoplasia to lung adenocarcinoma. Profiling relied on immunoSEQ multiplex PCR, and the TCRdb table lists in-frame clones only, not all of them. The table lists over 30,000 clones, 74% of them singletons. Sequencing input: FFPE invasive lung adenocarcinoma tissue. These receptors were taken from a person in their sixties or seventies with lung adenocarcinoma.

This clone came up a few times. The chain employs TRBV9 and TRBJ2-5; possibly TRBD2 for D (7 bases). The CDR3 covers 15 residues. Germline values: CDR1 SGDLS, CDR2 YYNGEE. With 2 bases removed from V and 3 bases from J, the gap between germline ends came to 14 bases. CDR3 residues: CASSVRGAFEETQYF. CDR3 in DNA: TGTGCCAGCAGCGTCCGGGGGGCGTTTGAAGAGACCCAGTACTTC.

The chain has TRBV5-1 and TRBJ2-6; D gene ambiguous. Germline V gene sequence: CDR1 SGHRS, CDR2 YFSETQ. Trimming left V 1 base short and J 1 base short, with 0 bases between. This CDR3 comprises 13 residues. The CDR3 here is CASSLSGANVLTF. The CDR3 region has the DNA TGCGCCAGCAGCTTGTCTGGGGCCAACGTCCTGACTTTC.

V is TRBV28 and J is TRBJ2-1, with 10 bases that match TRBD1. The CDR3 length is 16 residues. Germline V gene sequence: CDR1 MDHEN, CDR2 SYDVKM. The CDR3 region is CVSLIGQGDSYNEQFF. Written as DNA, the CDR3 is TGTGTCAGTCTTATAGGACAGGGGGACTCCTACAATGAGCAGTTCTTC.

The rearrangement links TRBV29-1 to TRBJ1-1; D call uncertain. Germline V gene data show CDR1 as SQVTM and CDR2 as ANQGSEA. V was shortened by 7 bases and J by 11 bases, with 20 bases between the two germline ends. The CDR3 is 12 residues long. DNA of the CDR3: TGCAGCGCAGATCTTATACCCAGCGGGGCTTTCTTT. This translates into CSADLIPSGAFF.

The CDR3 DNA reads TGTGCCAGCAGTGAGGTGGGGGGGACCCTCGGGTACAATGAGCAGTTCTTC. Its translation is CASSEVGGTLGYNEQFF. The V gene is TRBV27, the J gene TRBJ2-1; 7 nucleotides match TRBD2. Germline lookup yields CDR1 MNHEY and CDR2 SMNVEV (reference sequence). After removal of 5 bases from V and 4 bases from J, the junction contained 14 bases not matched to a gene. The CDR3 is 17 amino acids.

V and J are TRBV27 and TRBJ2-1, with no clear D. This CDR3 comprises 14 residues. The germline gives CDR1 MNHEY, CDR2 SMNVEV (reference sequence). V lost 6 bases, J lost 4 bases, and 13 bases lay in between. This CDR3 reads CASSLSDKYNEQFF. The DNA of the CDR3 is TGTGCCAGCAGCCTCTCAGACAAATACAATGAGCAGTTCTTC.

The chain is built from TRBV27 and TRBJ2-3; D is perhaps TRBD1 or TRBD2 (5 bases each). Germline CDR1 MNHEY, CDR2 SMNVEV (reference sequence). The V end lost 5 bases, the J end lost 1 base, and 19 bases lay between the germline ends. This CDR3 comprises 17 residues. In DNA form, the CDR3 reads TGTGCCAGCAGTCCCTTAAATATCGGGGCTCGCACAGATACGCAGTATTTT. It codes for CASSPLNIGARTDTQYF.

The J gene is TRBJ1-5, the V gene TRBV19; D might be TRBD1 (6 bases). The CDR3 sequence is 13 residues long. Germline assignment: CDR1 LNHDA and CDR2 SQIVND (reference sequence). V lost 7 bases and J 4 bases, leaving 11 bases between the germline ends. Here the CDR3 reads CASTETGNQPQHF. DNA for the CDR3: TGTGCCAGTACCGAGACAGGTAATCAGCCCCAGCATTTT.

This clone was observed once. The rearrangement joins TRBV30 to TRBJ2-5; D possibly corresponds to TRBD2 (6 bases). This CDR3 has 15 residues. CDR1 and CDR2 (germline): GTSNPN, SVGIG (reference sequence). V was trimmed by 3 bases and J by 2 bases, leaving 16 bases between them. DNA for the CDR3: TGTGCCTGGAGATCATTAGGAGGGTCACAAGAGACCCAGTACTTC. It encodes CAWRSLGGSQETQYF.

The V and J genes are TRBV7-9 and TRBJ1-1; 8 bases agree with TRBD1. The length of the CDR3 is 14 residues. Looked up from germline, CDR1 is SEHNR and CDR2 is FQNEAQ (reference sequence). Germline trimming cut 5 bases from V and 5 bases from J; bases unmatched to any gene: 7. The CDR3 nucleotides are TGTGCCAGCAGCCCCAGGACAGGGCGGACTGAAGCTTTCTTT. It codes for CASSPRTGRTEAFF.

The chain couples TRBV19 to TRBJ1-5; no definite D call. CDR3 size: 12 residues. V dropped 3 bases and J dropped 2 bases, with 2 bases sitting between them. The germline gives CDR1 LNHDA, CDR2 SQIVND (reference sequence). The CDR3 nucleotides are TGTGCCAGTAGTATCGGCAATCAGCCCCAGCATTTT. Translated: CASSIGNQPQHF.

The V gene is TRBV10-3, the J gene TRBJ2-1, with 7 positions matching TRBD2. The CDR3 has 17 residues. Germline V gene data show CDR1 as ENHRY and CDR2 as SYGVKD. With 5 bases clipped from V and 0 bases from J, the junction kept 10 bases outside the gene matches. DNA of the CDR3: TGTGCCATCAGTCCCCGACTAGCTGCAAGCTCCTACAATGAGCAGTTCTTC. It encodes CAISPRLAASSYNEQFF.

This chain uses TRBV7-9 with TRBJ2-7; TRBD2 aligns across 7 bases. CDR1 is SEHNR, CDR2 FQNEAQ, per germline (reference sequence). Losses at the gene ends were 3 bases for V and 3 bases for J; bases not matched to a gene: 8. This CDR3 has 15 amino acids. The chain's CDR3 is CASSFKAGLFYEQYF. The CDR3 coding sequence is TGTGCCAGCAGCTTCAAAGCGGGGCTCTTCTACGAGCAGTACTTC.

The gene calls are TRBV30 and TRBJ2-4; unclear D gene. The CDR3 extends over 16 amino acids. The V gene's germline CDR1 is GTSNPN and CDR2 SVGIG (reference sequence). With 0 bases removed from V and 0 bases from J, the gap between germline ends came to 12 bases. DNA of the CDR3: TGTGCCTGGAGTGTCAAAGGGTTACTAGCCAAAAACATTCAGTACTTC. Translation gives CAWSVKGLLAKNIQYF.

The CDR3 region is CATSRAQTPYNEQFF. DNA of the CDR3: TGTGCCACCAGCAGAGCACAGACACCCTACAATGAGCAGTTCTTC. The V and J genes are TRBV15 and TRBJ2-1, with D uncertain. The germline V gene has CDR1 LNHNV and CDR2 YYDKDF (reference sequence). CDR3 length equals 15 residues. V lost 1 base, J lost 2 bases, and 9 bases lay in between.